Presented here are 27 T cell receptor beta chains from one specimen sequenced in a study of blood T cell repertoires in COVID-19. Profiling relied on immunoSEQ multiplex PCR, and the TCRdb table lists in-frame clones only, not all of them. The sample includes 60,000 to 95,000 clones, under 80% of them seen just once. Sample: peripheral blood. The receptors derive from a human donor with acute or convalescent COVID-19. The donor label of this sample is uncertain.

For the CDR3, the DNA is TGTGCCACCAGCAGAGACCTAGGGGAGGGAGGTGAGCAGTTCTTC. Translated: CATSRDLGEGGEQFF. The chain links TRBV15 to TRBJ2-1, with 7 bases lining up with TRBD2. The J segment lost 9 bases and the V segment lost 0 bases, leaving 8 bases of the junction unmatched. Germline CDR1 reads LNHNV; CDR2 reads YYDKDF (reference sequence). This CDR3 comprises 15 residues.

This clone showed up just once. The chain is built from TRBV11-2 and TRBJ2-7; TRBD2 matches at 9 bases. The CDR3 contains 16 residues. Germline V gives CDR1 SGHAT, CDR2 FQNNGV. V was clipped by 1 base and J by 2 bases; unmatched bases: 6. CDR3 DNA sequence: TGTGCCAGCAGCTTAGGTATGCGGGAGGGGACCTACGAGCAGTACTTC. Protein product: CASSLGMREGTYEQYF.

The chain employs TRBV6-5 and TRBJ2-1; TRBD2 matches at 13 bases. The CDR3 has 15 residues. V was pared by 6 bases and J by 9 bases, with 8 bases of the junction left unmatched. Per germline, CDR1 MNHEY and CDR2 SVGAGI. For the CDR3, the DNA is TGTGCCAGCAGGCCCGGACTAGCGGGAGTGGGTGAGCAGTTCTTC. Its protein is CASRPGLAGVGEQFF.

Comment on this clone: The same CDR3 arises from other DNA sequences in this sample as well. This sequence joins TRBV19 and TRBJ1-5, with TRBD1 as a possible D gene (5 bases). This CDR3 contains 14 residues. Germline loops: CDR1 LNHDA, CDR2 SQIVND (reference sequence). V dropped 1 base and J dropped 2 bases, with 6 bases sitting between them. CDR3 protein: CASSIAGGNQPQHF. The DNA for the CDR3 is TGTGCCAGTAGTATAGCGGGGGGCAATCAGCCCCAGCATTTT.

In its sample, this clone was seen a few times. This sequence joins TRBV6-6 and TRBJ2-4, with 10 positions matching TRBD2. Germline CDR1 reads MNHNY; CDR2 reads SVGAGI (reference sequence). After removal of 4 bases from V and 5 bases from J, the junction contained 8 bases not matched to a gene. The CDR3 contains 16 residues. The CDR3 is CASSFPSGGAQNIQYF. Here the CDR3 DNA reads TGTGCCAGCAGTTTCCCGAGCGGGGGGGCGCAAAACATTCAGTACTTC.

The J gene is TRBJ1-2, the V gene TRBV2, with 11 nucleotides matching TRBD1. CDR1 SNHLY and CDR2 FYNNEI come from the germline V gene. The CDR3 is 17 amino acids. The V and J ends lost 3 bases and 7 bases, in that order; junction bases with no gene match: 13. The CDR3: CASSERGGTGQGAGYTF. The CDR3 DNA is TGTGCCAGCAGTGAGAGGGGTGGGACAGGACAGGGGGCTGGCTACACCTTC.

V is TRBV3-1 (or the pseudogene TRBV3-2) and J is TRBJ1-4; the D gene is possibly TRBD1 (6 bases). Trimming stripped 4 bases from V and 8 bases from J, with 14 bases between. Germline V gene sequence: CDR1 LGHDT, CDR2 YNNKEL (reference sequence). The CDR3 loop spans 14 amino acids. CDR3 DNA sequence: TGTGCCAGCAGCCTACAGGGAGCTAGAGAAAAACTGTTTTTT. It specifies CASSLQGAREKLFF.

The CDR3 protein is CASSLSRGSSYEQYF. The CDR3 nucleotides are TGTGCCAGCAGCTTAAGCAGGGGTTCGTCCTACGAGCAGTACTTC. The chain employs TRBV7-9 and TRBJ2-7, with D tentatively TRBD1 (6 bases). Germline V gene data show CDR1 as SEHNR and CDR2 as FQNEAQ (reference sequence). The ends were cut back, 2 bases at V and 1 base at J, with 12 bases in the middle. The CDR3 extends over 15 amino acids.

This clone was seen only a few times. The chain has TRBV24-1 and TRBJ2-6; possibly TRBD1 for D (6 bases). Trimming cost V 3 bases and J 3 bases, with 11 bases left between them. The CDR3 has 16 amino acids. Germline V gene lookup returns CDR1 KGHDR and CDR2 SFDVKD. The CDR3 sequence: CATSDPDRHGANVLTF. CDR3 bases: TGTGCCACCAGTGATCCCGACAGGCATGGGGCCAACGTCCTGACTTTC.

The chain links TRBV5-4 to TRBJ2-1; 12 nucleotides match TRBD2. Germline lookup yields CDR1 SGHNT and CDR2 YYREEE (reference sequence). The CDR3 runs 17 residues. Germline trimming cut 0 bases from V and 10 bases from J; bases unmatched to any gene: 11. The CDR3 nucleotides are TGTGCCAGCAGCTTGGGAGGGACAGGACTAGCGGGAAAAGAGCAGTTCTTC. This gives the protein CASSLGGTGLAGKEQFF.

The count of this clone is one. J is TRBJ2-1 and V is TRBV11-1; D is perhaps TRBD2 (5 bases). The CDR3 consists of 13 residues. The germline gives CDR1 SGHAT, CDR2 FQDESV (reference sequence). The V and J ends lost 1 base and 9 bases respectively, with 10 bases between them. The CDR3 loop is CASSLVGSGEQFF. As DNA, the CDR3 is TGTGCCAGCAGCTTAGTGGGAAGCGGTGAGCAGTTCTTC.

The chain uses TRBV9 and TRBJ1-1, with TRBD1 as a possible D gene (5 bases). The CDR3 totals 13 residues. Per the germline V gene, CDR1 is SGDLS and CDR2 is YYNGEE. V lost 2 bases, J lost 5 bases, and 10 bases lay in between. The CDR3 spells CASSVGGDTEAFF. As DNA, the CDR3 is TGTGCCAGCAGCGTCGGGGGGGATACTGAAGCTTTCTTT.

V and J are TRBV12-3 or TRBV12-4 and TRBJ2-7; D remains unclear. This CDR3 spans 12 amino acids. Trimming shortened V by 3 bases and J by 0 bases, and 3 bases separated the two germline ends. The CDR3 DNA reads TGTGCCAGCAGTTTCGGCTCCTACGAGCAGTACTTC. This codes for CASSFGSYEQYF.

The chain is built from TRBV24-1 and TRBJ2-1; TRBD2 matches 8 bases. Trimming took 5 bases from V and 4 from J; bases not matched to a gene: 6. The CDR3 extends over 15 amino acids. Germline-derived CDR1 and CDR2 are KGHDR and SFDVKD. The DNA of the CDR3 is TGTGCCACCAGTGGAACGGGAGGGCATTACAATGAGCAGTTCTTC. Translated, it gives CATSGTGGHYNEQFF.

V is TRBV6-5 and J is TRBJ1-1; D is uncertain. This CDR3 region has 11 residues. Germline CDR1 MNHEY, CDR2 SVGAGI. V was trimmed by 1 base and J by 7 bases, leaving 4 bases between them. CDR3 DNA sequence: TGTGCCAGCAGTTACTTACATGAAGCTTTCTTT. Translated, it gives CASSYLHEAFF.

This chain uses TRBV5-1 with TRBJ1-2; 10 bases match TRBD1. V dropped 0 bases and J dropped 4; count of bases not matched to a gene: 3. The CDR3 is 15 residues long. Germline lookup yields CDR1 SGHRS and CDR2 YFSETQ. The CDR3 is CASSLGQGAIYGYTF. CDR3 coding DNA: TGCGCCAGCAGCTTGGGACAGGGGGCGATCTATGGCTACACCTTC.

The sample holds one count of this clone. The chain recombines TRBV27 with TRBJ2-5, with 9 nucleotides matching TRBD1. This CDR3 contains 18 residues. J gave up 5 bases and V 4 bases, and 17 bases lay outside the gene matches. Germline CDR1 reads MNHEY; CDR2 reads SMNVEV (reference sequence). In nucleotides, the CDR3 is TGTGCCAGCAGTTCCACCGGGACAGGGAGGATAATGAAGGAGACCCAGTACTTC. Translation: CASSSTGTGRIMKETQYF.

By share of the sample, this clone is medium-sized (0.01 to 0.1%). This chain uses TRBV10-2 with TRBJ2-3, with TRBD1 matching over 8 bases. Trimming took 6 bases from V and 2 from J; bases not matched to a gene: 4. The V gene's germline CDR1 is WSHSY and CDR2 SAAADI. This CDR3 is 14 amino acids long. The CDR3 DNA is TGCGCCAGCAGCAGGACAGGGATCACAGATACGCAGTATTTT. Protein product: CASSRTGITDTQYF.

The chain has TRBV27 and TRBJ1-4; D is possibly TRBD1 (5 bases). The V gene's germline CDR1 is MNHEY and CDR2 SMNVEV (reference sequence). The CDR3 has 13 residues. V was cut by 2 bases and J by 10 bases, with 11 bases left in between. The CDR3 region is CASSLQGPGKLFF. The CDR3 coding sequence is TGTGCCAGCAGTTTACAGGGCCCGGGAAAACTGTTTTTT.

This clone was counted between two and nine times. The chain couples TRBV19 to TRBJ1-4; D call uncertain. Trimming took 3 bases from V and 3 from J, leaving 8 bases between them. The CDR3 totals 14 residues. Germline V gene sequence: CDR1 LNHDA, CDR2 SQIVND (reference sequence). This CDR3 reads CASSIGDANEKLFF. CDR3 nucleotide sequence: TGTGCCAGTAGTATCGGAGATGCTAATGAAAAACTGTTTTTT.

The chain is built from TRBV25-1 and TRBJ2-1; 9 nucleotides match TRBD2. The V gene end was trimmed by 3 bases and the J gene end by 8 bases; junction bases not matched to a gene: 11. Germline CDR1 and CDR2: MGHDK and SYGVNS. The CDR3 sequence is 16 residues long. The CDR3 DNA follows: TGTGCCAGCAGTGAGGGCTTTAGCGGGGGAGGCCATGAGCAGTTCTTC. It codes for CASSEGFSGGGHEQFF.

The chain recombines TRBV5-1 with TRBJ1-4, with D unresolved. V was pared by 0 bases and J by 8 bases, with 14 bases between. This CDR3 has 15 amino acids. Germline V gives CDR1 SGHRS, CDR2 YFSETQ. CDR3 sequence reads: CASSLAPTVSEKLFF. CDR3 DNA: TGCGCCAGCAGCTTGGCACCCACAGTGTCCGAAAAACTGTTTTTT. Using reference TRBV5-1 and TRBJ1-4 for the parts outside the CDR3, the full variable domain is KAGVTQTPRYLIKTRGQQVTLSCSPISGHRSVSWYQQTPGQGLQFLFEYFSETQRNKGNFPGRFSGRQFSNSRSEMNVSTLELGDSALYLCASSLAPTVSEKLFFGSGTQLSVL.

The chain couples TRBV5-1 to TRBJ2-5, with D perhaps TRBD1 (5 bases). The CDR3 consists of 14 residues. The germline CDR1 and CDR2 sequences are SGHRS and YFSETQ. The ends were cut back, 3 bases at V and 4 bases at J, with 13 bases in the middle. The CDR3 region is CASSSTDIVETQYF. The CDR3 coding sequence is TGCGCCAGCAGCTCCACGGACATCGTAGAGACCCAGTACTTC.

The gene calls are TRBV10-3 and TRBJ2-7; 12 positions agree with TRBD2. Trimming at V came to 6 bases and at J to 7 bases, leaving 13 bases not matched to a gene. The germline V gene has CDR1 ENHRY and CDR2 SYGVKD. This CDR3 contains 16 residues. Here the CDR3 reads CAIRPGLAGTSREQYF. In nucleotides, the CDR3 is TGTGCCATCAGGCCCGGACTAGCGGGAACTTCGCGGGAGCAGTACTTC.

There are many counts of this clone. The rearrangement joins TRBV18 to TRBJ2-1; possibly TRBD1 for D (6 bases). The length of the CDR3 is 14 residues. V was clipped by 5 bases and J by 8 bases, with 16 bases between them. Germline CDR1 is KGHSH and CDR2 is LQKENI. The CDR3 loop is CASSSTTGLDEQFF. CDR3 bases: TGTGCCAGCTCATCAACCACAGGGTTGGATGAGCAGTTCTTC.

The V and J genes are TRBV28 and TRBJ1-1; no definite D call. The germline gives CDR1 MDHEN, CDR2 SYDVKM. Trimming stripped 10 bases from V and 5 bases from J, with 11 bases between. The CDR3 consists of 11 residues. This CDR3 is CATGPGTEAFF. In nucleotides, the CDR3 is TGTGCCACCGGGCCGGGGACTGAAGCTTTCTTT.

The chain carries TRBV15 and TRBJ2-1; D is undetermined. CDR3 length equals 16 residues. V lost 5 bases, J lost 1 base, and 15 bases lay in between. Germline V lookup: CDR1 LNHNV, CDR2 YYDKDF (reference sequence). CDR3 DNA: TGTGCCACCAGCGGTGCCCGGTACGGTTCCTACAATGAGCAGTTCTTC. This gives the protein CATSGARYGSYNEQFF.